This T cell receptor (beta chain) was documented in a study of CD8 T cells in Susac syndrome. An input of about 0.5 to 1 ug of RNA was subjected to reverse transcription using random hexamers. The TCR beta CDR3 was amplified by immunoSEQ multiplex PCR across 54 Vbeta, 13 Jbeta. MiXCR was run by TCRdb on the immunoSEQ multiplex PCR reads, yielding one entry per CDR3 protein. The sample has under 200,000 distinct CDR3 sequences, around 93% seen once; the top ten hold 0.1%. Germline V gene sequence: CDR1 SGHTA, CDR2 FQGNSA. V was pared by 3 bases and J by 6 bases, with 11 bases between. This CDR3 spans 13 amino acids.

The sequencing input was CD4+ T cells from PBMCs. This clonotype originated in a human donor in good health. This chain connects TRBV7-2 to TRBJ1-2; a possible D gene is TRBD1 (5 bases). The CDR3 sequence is CASSFGQDNGYTF. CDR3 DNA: TGTGCCAGCAGCTTCGGCCAGGACAATGGCTACACCTTC.